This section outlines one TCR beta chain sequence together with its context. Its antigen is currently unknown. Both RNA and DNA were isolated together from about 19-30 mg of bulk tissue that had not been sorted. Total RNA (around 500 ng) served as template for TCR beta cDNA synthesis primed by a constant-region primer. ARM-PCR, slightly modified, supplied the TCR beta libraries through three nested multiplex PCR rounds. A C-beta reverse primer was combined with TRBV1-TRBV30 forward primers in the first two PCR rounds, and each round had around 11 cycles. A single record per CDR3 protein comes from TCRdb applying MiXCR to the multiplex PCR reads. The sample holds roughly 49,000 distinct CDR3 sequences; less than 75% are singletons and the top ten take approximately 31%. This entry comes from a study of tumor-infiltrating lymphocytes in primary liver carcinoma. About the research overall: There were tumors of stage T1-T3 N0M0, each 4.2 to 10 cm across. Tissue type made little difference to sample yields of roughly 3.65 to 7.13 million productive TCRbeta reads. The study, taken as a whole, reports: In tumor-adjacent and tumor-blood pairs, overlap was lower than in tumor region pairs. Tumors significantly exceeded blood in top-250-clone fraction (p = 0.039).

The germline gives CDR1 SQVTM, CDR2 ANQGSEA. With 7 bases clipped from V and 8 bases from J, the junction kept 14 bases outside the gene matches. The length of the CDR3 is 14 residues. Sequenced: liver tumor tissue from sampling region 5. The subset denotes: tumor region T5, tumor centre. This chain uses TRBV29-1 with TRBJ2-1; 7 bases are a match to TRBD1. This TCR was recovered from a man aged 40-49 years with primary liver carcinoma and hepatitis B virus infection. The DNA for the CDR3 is TGCAGCGGATTACAGGGGCAGGGGGTGGATGAGCAGTTCTTC. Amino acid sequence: CSGLQGQGVDEQFF.